The text below deals with one T cell receptor beta chain. The sample comes from a study of T cell repertoires in cytomegalovirus infection. TCRdb recomputed calls from the reads with MiXCR, one row per CDR3 protein. The sample consists of approximately 180,000 distinct CDR3 sequences, nearly 9.5% of them appearing once. The source material was PBMCs. The sequence came from a human donor in good health (CMV status not recorded). Some clones in this sample may be carry-over from other donors' samples.

Written as DNA, the CDR3 is TGTGCCAGCGGACAGGGGGGAATCACTGAAGCTTTCTTT. Amino acids: CASGQGGITEAFF. The chain carries TRBV28 and TRBJ1-1; TRBD1 matches 10 bases. The CDR3 totals 13 residues. V shed 8 bases and J 4 bases; nucleotides not matched to a gene: 4. The germline gives CDR1 MDHEN, CDR2 SYDVKM.